This T cell receptor (beta chain) was sequenced in a study of blood T cell repertoires in COVID-19. Repertoires were generated with immunoSEQ multiplex PCR, while TCRdb's copy carries only in-frame clones and drops some. Of a few hundred thousand clones listed, 70% to 90% are singletons. V was clipped by 1 base and J by 3 bases, with 6 bases between them. The germline gives CDR1 SEHNR, CDR2 FQNEAQ (reference sequence). This CDR3 has 14 residues. Sequencing was carried out using peripheral blood. The TCR originated in a man in his fifties with active or convalescent COVID-19. The chain combines TRBV7-9 with TRBJ1-4; D remains ambiguous. CDR3 loop: CASSLGRANEKLFF. The CDR3, as DNA: TGTGCCAGCAGCTTAGGCCGGGCTAATGAAAAACTGTTTTTT.